The next 27 T cell receptor beta chains were all read from a single sample in a study of T-cell reconstitution after alpha-beta-depleted transplantation in children. During its preparation, the TCRbeta library received unique molecular identifiers. TCRdb recomputed calls from the PCR reads with MiXCR, one row per CDR3 protein. The table lists about 200,000 distinct CDR3 sequences, about 15% of them singletons. Source: PBMCs from the stem cell graft donor, taken from the stem cell graft. The receptors were sampled from a human donor who donated a stem cell graft to a child with acute lymphoblastic leukemia.

At least ten counts were recorded for this clonotype. The rearrangement joins TRBV10-3 to TRBJ1-2; D perhaps matches TRBD1 (5 bases). CDR3 length: 11 amino acids. From germline, CDR1 is ENHRY and CDR2 SYGVKD. V shed 10 bases and J shed 8 bases, with 14 bases lying between them. The CDR3 protein is CATSTALGYTF. CDR3 nucleotides: TGTGCCACCTCGACAGCATTGGGCTACACCTTC.

There are a few counts of this clonotype. The rearrangement uses TRBV12-3 or TRBV12-4 and TRBJ2-7; TRBD2 matches 12 bases. The CDR3 has 16 residues. The ends lost 5 bases at V and 5 bases at J; junction bases unmatched: 10. The DNA of the CDR3 is TGTGCCAGCAGTCCTATTGGGCTAGCGGGAGGGAACGAGCAGTACTTC. Protein: CASSPIGLAGGNEQYF.

The table lists this clonotype with many counts. The chain has TRBV5-1 and TRBJ2-2, with TRBD2 as a possible D gene (6 bases). CDR1 is SGHRS, CDR2 YFSETQ, per germline. The CDR3 has 14 residues. V gave up 4 bases and J gave up 0 bases, with 7 bases separating them. CDR3 amino acids: CASSAGTNTGELFF. CDR3 bases: TGCGCCAGCAGCGCGGGAACGAACACCGGGGAGCTGTTTTTT.

The table lists this clonotype with many counts. The J gene is TRBJ2-1, the V gene TRBV20-1; perhaps TRBD2 as D (6 bases). The CDR3 length is 14 residues. Germline V gene sequence: CDR1 DFQATT, CDR2 SNEGSKA (reference sequence). Trimming cost V 0 bases and J 7 bases, with 13 bases left between them. Here the CDR3 DNA reads TGCAGTGCTAGAGAAGGTAGCGGTGCTAATGAGCAGTTCTTC. It yields the protein CSAREGSGANEQFF.

This sequence joins TRBV20-1 and TRBJ2-1, with 12 bases fitting TRBD1. V trimming: 3 bases; J trimming: 0 bases; junction bases outside the gene matches: 9. The germline gives CDR1 DFQATT, CDR2 SNEGSKA (reference sequence). The CDR3 runs 18 residues. CDR3 bases: TGCAGTGCTAGGTCGGGACAGGGGGCCTTAAGCTCCTACAATGAGCAGTTCTTC. It codes for CSARSGQGALSSYNEQFF.

Many counts were recorded for this clonotype. The V call is TRBV7-8, the J call TRBJ2-7, with TRBD2 matching over 7 bases. The CDR3 totals 16 residues. The germline V gene has CDR1 SGHVS and CDR2 FQNEAQ. V was pared by 0 bases and J by 0 bases, with 5 bases of the junction left unmatched. CDR3 loop: CASSLAPGGNSYEQYF. CDR3 nucleotides: TGTGCCAGCAGCTTAGCTCCGGGGGGAAACTCCTACGAGCAGTACTTC.

This clonotype was observed at least ten times. The chain recombines TRBV7-9 with TRBJ1-5, with 9 bases aligning to TRBD1. This CDR3 has 15 amino acids. Germline V CDR1 and CDR2: SEHNR, FQNEAQ (reference sequence). Unmatched junction bases numbered 7, after V lost 4 bases and J lost 6 bases. CDR3 bases: TGTGCCAGCAGCTCGCCGGGGACAGGGATTCAGCCCCAGCATTTT. This encodes CASSSPGTGIQPQHF.

This clonotype was seen many times. The chain has TRBV6-5 and TRBJ2-1; D ambiguous. The length of the CDR3 is 11 residues. Germline assignment: CDR1 MNHEY and CDR2 SVGAGI. V was cut by 4 bases and J by 9 bases, with 7 bases left in between. CDR3 amino acids: CASSSTAEQFF. CDR3 DNA: TGTGCCAGCAGTTCGACGGCTGAGCAGTTCTTC.

The rearrangement uses TRBV11-2 and TRBJ2-1; 8 bases agree with TRBD2. The CDR3 consists of 14 residues. CDR1 and CDR2 (germline): SGHAT, FQNNGV. J gave up 3 bases and V 5 bases, and 3 bases lay outside the gene matches. The CDR3 is CASSRLAGYNEQFF. DNA for the CDR3: TGTGCCAGCAGCCGTCTAGCGGGCTACAATGAGCAGTTCTTC.

This clonotype has more than one count but fewer than ten. The chain carries TRBV20-1 and TRBJ2-3, with TRBD2 matching over 14 bases. This CDR3 comprises 15 residues. J was trimmed by 3 bases and V by 5 bases; bases with no gene match: 4. Germline CDR1 is DFQATT and CDR2 is SNEGSKA (reference sequence). CDR3: CSAGTSGRGTDTQYF. The CDR3 DNA is TGCAGTGCTGGGACTAGCGGGAGAGGTACAGATACGCAGTATTTT.

This clonotype was recorded at least ten times. V is TRBV7-9 and J is TRBJ2-3, with 9 nucleotides matching TRBD2. Germline V gene sequence: CDR1 SEHNR, CDR2 FQNEAQ (reference sequence). V lost 3 bases to trimming and J lost 6 bases; unmatched junction nucleotides: 7. This CDR3 spans 15 amino acids. The CDR3 nucleotides read TGTGCCAGCAGCTTGGGACTAGCTGAGTCCGATACGCAGTATTTT. Its translation: CASSLGLAESDTQYF.

The sample holds a few counts of this clonotype. The chain's CDR3 is CSARKWGGDYEQYF. DNA of the CDR3: TGCAGTGCTAGGAAGTGGGGTGGTGACTACGAGCAGTACTTC. This sequence joins TRBV20-1 and TRBJ2-7; no clear D gene. V was shortened by 3 bases and J by 3 bases, with 15 bases between the two germline ends. The CDR3 runs 14 residues. The germline V gene has CDR1 DFQATT and CDR2 SNEGSKA (reference sequence).

This clonotype was picked up one time. The rearrangement joins TRBV30 to TRBJ2-3; D perhaps matches TRBD2 (6 bases). This CDR3 contains 13 residues. The V and J ends lost 3 bases and 0 bases respectively, with 7 bases between them. The germline gives CDR1 GTSNPN, CDR2 SVGIG (reference sequence). The CDR3: CAWRTSSTDTQYF. In DNA form, the CDR3 reads TGTGCCTGGAGGACTAGTAGCACAGATACGCAGTATTTT. The full variable domain, its missing parts supplied by reference TRBV30 and TRBJ2-3, is SQTIHQWPATLVQPVGSPLSLECTVEGTSNPNLYWYRQAAGRGLQLLFYSVGIGQISSEVPQNLSASRPQDRQFILSSKKLLLSDSGFYLCAWRTSSTDTQYFGPGTRLTVL.

V is TRBV20-1 and J is TRBJ2-7, with 12 bases lining up with TRBD2. From germline, CDR1 is DFQATT and CDR2 SNEGSKA (reference sequence). V was pared by 3 bases and J by 2 bases, with 5 bases of the junction left unmatched. The CDR3 spans 15 residues. The CDR3, as DNA: TGCAGTGCTAGCCGACTAGCGGGAGCCACCTACGAGCAGTACTTC. Protein sequence: CSASRLAGATYEQYF.

This clonotype came up many times. The chain carries TRBV29-1 and TRBJ1-1; D perhaps matches TRBD1 (5 bases). Trimming shortened V by 3 bases and J by 11 bases, and 13 bases separated the two germline ends. Per germline, CDR1 SQVTM and CDR2 ANQGSEA. The CDR3 loop spans 11 amino acids. CDR3 sequence: CSVDRGGEAFF. CDR3 nucleotides: TGCAGCGTTGACCGGGGGGGGGAGGCTTTCTTT.

Turning to this clonotype: This likely comes from a read error, as the CDR3 has no conserved phenylalanine or tryptophan at its end. The V gene is TRBV12-3 or TRBV12-4, the J gene TRBJ1-1, with a weak D call TRBD1 (5 bases). The CDR3 spans 14 residues. V was pared by 6 bases and J by 5 bases, with 16 bases between. The CDR3 DNA follows: TGTGCCAGCAGCCGGACGCAGGGAGATACTGAAGCTTTCCTT. Its translation: CASSRTQGDTEAFL.

In this sample, this clonotype turned up many times. This sequence joins TRBV6-4 and TRBJ1-3; D gene unclear. Looked up from germline, CDR1 is MRHNA and CDR2 is SNTAGT. V was clipped by 0 bases and J by 0 bases, with 9 bases between them. The CDR3 loop spans 16 amino acids. This CDR3 is CASSDSKGFSGNTIYF. In DNA, the CDR3 is TGTGCCAGCAGTGACTCGAAGGGATTCTCTGGAAACACCATATATTTT.

The chain couples TRBV30 to TRBJ1-1; D uncertain. This CDR3 is 14 amino acids long. CDR1 and CDR2 (germline): GTSNPN, SVGIG (reference sequence). The germline V and J ends were trimmed by 4 bases and 6 bases, with 18 bases remaining between them. This chain's CDR3 is CAWMGTWGIPEAFF. DNA for the CDR3: TGTGCCTGGATGGGAACCTGGGGTATCCCTGAAGCTTTCTTT.

V is TRBV5-5 and J is TRBJ1-2; D may be TRBD1 (6 bases). Germline assignment: CDR1 SGHKS and CDR2 YYEKEE (reference sequence). V lost 0 bases and J 14 bases, leaving 20 bases between the germline ends. The CDR3 sequence is 14 residues long. The CDR3 nucleotides are TGTGCCAGCAGCTTGGCTGTACAGGGCATGGGAGAAACCTTC. It is translated as CASSLAVQGMGETF.

This clonotype showed up many times. The rearrangement uses TRBV5-1 and TRBJ1-4, with 7 bases fitting TRBD1. J was trimmed by 6 bases and V by 3 bases; bases with no gene match: 11. Germline CDR1 is SGHRS and CDR2 is YFSETQ. This CDR3 is built from 16 residues. The CDR3 region is CASSWDGGGNDEKLFF. CDR3 sequence (DNA): TGCGCCAGCAGCTGGGATGGAGGGGGCAATGATGAAAAACTGTTTTTT.

This clonotype has a count of ten or more. The V and J genes are TRBV5-1 and TRBJ1-2, with D unclear. There are 13 residues in the CDR3. Germline CDR1 is SGHRS and CDR2 is YFSETQ. Trimming left V 0 bases short and J 4 bases short, with 7 bases between. CDR3 nucleotide sequence: TGCGCCAGCAGCTTGGCCGAATCCTATGGCTACACCTTC. Protein product: CASSLAESYGYTF.

This clonotype was observed at least ten times. The rearrangement uses TRBV29-1 and TRBJ1-1; weak D call: TRBD1 (6 bases). The V end lost 4 bases, the J end lost 8 bases, and 11 bases lay between the germline ends. This CDR3 comprises 11 residues. Germline CDR1 and CDR2: SQVTM and ANQGSEA. CDR3 bases: TGCAGCGTTGTACAGGGCGCCGAAGCTTTCTTT. Translating it yields CSVVQGAEAFF.

A few counts support this clonotype. V gene TRBV28 combines with J gene TRBJ2-7, with D uncertain. Germline V gene lookup returns CDR1 MDHEN and CDR2 SYDVKM. Deletions cut 3 bases from V and 1 base from J, with 7 bases between. The CDR3 runs to 13 residues. The CDR3 protein is CASSFPLSYEQYF. The DNA for the CDR3 is TGTGCCAGCAGTTTTCCACTTTCCTACGAGCAGTACTTC.

V gene TRBV7-2 combines with J gene TRBJ2-5; no clear D gene. The V gene lost 5 bases and the J gene lost 7 bases, with 14 bases spanning the gap. The CDR3 spans 13 residues. Germline CDR1 and CDR2: SGHTA and FQGNSA. CDR3 loop: CASSQTAGATQYF. CDR3 bases: TGTGCCAGCAGCCAGACGGCTGGAGCGACCCAGTACTTC.

This clonotype was recorded many times. This chain joins TRBV12-3 or TRBV12-4 and TRBJ2-6, with TRBD1 as a possible D gene (6 bases). Between the trimmed V and J ends, which lost 6 bases and 0 bases, there was a span of 15 bases. The CDR3 length is 17 residues. CDR3 DNA: TGTGCCAGCAGCCGAGGGTTGACAGGCTCTGGGGCCAACGTCCTGACTTTC. Residues: CASSRGLTGSGANVLTF.

This clonotype was counted a few times. This chain links TRBV5-1 with TRBJ2-3, with 8 bases lining up with TRBD1. J lost 5 bases, V lost 0 bases, and 5 bases had no gene match. Germline CDR1 SGHRS, CDR2 YFSETQ. This CDR3 region has 15 residues. The CDR3 reads CASSLVGQEEDTQYF. In DNA, the CDR3 is TGCGCCAGCAGCTTGGTGGGACAGGAGGAAGATACGCAGTATTTT.

This clonotype was observed at least ten times. The rearrangement links TRBV12-3 or TRBV12-4 to TRBJ2-4, with 7 nucleotides matching TRBD2. This CDR3 contains 13 residues. The V segment lost 2 bases and the J segment 8 bases; nucleotides outside the gene matches: 3. The CDR3 bases are TGTGCCAGCAGTTTACGGGGGGAGGACATTCAGTACTTC. Its protein is CASSLRGEDIQYF.